The present entry profiles one TCR beta chain with its context. Its antigen is unknown. These data are taken from a study of neoadjuvant anti-PD-1 for oral cavity cancer. Whole-study findings and limits: Only a few patients per response group were TCR-analyzed; validation needed.

Here immunoSEQ multiplex PCR was the method, and the copy in TCRdb shows in-frame clones only, minus some. The repertoire consists of about 14,000 clones, with 65% to 80% occurring once and the leading ten covering roughly 2.9%. Blood cells were analyzed directly, without culture or expansion. The sequence came from a person aged 40 to 85 with oral cavity squamous cell carcinoma. The input for sequencing was PBMCs, taken before nivolumab (anti-PD-1) treatment.

The CDR3 spells CSAGTGQETQYF. CDR3 DNA sequence: TGCAGCGCCGGGACAGGGCAAGAGACCCAGTACTTC. This chain uses TRBV29-1 with TRBJ2-5; the match to TRBD1 covers 9 bases. From germline, CDR1 is SQVTM and CDR2 ANQGSEA. Trimming removed 7 bases from V and 2 bases from J; junction bases left unmatched: 2. The CDR3 covers 12 residues.